Below, 18 T cell receptor beta chains from the same sample are listed, as sequenced in a study of metastatic and nonmetastatic thyroid tumors. All patients were treatment-naive before thyroid surgery. TCRdb ran MiXCR on the PCR reads. The profile shows 20,000 to 25,000 clones, around 28% of them singletons. Material for sequencing was tumor tissue. These TCRs come from a female donor with papillary thyroid cancer or a benign thyroid nodule (not recorded which). Some clones in this sample may be carry-over from other donors' samples.

The table lists this clone with a few counts. This chain links TRBV6-1 with TRBJ1-2, with D perhaps TRBD1 (5 bases). The germline CDR1 and CDR2 sequences are MNHNS and SASEGT. The CDR3 covers 14 residues. The V and J ends lost 8 bases and 6 bases respectively, with 19 bases between them. The CDR3 region is CASSPPRESNGYTF. As DNA, the CDR3 is TGTGCCAGCTCACCACCCAGGGAGAGTAATGGCTACACCTTC.

By sample share, this clone is medium-sized. The rearrangement links TRBV6-8 to TRBJ2-1; maybe TRBD2 (7 bases). Germline CDR1 reads MNHGY; CDR2 reads SAAAGT. The V gene lost 2 bases and the J gene lost 4 bases, with 18 bases spanning the gap. The CDR3 sequence is 17 residues long. The chain's CDR3 is CASSYPGWGGLYNEQFF. DNA for the CDR3: TGTGCCAGCAGTTACCCTGGTTGGGGGGGGCTATACAATGAGCAGTTCTTC.

This clone was seen at least ten times. The genes are TRBV4-1 and TRBJ1-5, with D hard to call. CDR3 length equals 16 residues. From germline, CDR1 is MGHRA and CDR2 YSYEKL. Trimming took 5 bases from V and 0 from J, leaving 14 bases between them. The CDR3 region is CASSSPLGGSNQPQHF. As DNA, the CDR3 is TGCGCCAGCAGCTCCCCCCTCGGAGGTAGCAATCAGCCCCAGCATTTT.

V is TRBV5-1 and J is TRBJ2-7, with 10 bases identical to TRBD2. V was clipped by 1 base and J by 0 bases; unmatched bases: 16. CDR3 length: 20 residues. Germline-derived CDR1 and CDR2 are SGHRS and YFSETQ. The CDR3 loop reads CASSLPSHSGRRRVSYEQYF. The CDR3 bases are TGCGCCAGCAGCTTGCCCTCTCATAGCGGGAGGCGCCGAGTCTCCTACGAGCAGTACTTC.

This chain links TRBV5-4 with TRBJ2-7; D is unclear. V was trimmed by 3 bases and J by 7 bases, leaving 20 bases between them. The CDR3 has 15 residues. Germline loops: CDR1 SGHNT, CDR2 YYREEE (reference sequence). CDR3 loop: CASSSINGVLLEQYF. The CDR3, as DNA: TGTGCCAGCAGCTCCATTAATGGGGTCCTCCTAGAGCAGTACTTC.

This clone counts as medium-sized (0.01 to 0.1%). The V gene is TRBV20-1, the J gene TRBJ1-2, with TRBD1 identical over 8 bases. Looked up from germline, CDR1 is DFQATT and CDR2 is SNEGSKA (reference sequence). Losses at the gene ends were 6 bases for V and 2 bases for J; bases not matched to a gene: 5. The CDR3 loop spans 13 amino acids. The CDR3 sequence: CSALWTGNYGYTF. For the CDR3, the DNA is TGCAGTGCCCTCTGGACAGGGAACTATGGCTACACCTTC.

The chain couples TRBV28 to TRBJ2-1; D is unresolved. There are 12 residues in the CDR3. The V and J ends lost 4 bases and 9 bases respectively, with 10 bases between them. Germline assignment: CDR1 MDHEN and CDR2 SYDVKM. In DNA form, the CDR3 reads TGTGCCAGCAGTTCACTCTCGGGTGAGCAGTTCTTC. It translates to CASSSLSGEQFF.

This clone rates as medium-sized. The gene calls are TRBV20-1 and TRBJ2-7; D may be TRBD1 (5 bases). The germline V gene has CDR1 DFQATT and CDR2 SNEGSKA (reference sequence). The CDR3 consists of 14 residues. V was trimmed by 0 bases and J by 2 bases, leaving 11 bases between them. The DNA for the CDR3 is TGCAGTGCTAGAGATCTGCGACAGACCTACGAGCAGTACTTC. Translation gives CSARDLRQTYEQYF.

In its sample, this clone was seen many times. A clone one base away is much larger, so this may be a read error. V is TRBV12-3 or TRBV12-4 and J is TRBJ2-3, with 8 bases fitting TRBD2. The CDR3 totals 13 residues. The V segment lost 10 bases and the J segment 10 bases; nucleotides outside the gene matches: 13. CDR3 bases: TGTGCCATCAACGACGGGGGGGGCGGTTCGCAGTATTTT. Residues: CAINDGGGGSQYF.

This clone has only a few counts. This may be a read error, as it is one base from a much larger clone. This chain links TRBV30 with TRBJ2-3; 12 nucleotides align to TRBD2. The CDR3 covers 14 residues. Germline V gene lookup returns CDR1 GTSNPN and CDR2 SVGIG (reference sequence). The DNA of the CDR3 is TGTTCCTGGAGGCTAGCGGGGGGGCACGATACGCAGTATTTT. Residues: CSWRLAGGHDTQYF. Complete variable domain (other parts from reference TRBV30 and TRBJ2-3): SQTIHQWPATLVQPVGSPLSLECTVEGTSNPNLYWYRQAAGRGLQLLFYSVGIGQISSEVPQNLSASRPQDRQFILSSKKLLLSDSGFYLCSWRLAGGHDTQYFGPGTRLTVL.

This clone appeared many times. This chain joins TRBV4-1 and TRBJ2-5; no clear D gene. This CDR3 contains 16 residues. CDR1 and CDR2 (germline): MGHRA, YSYEKL. The V end lost 2 bases, the J end lost 4 bases, and 17 bases lay between the germline ends. The CDR3 DNA reads TGCGCCAGCAGCCAATTGAACCTGGGGTTGGGAGAGACCCAGTACTTC. Translation gives CASSQLNLGLGETQYF.

The sample holds many counts of this clone. The identical CDR3 is also encoded by other nucleotide sequences in the sample. V and J are TRBV7-9 and TRBJ2-6; 7 bases match TRBD1. Germline CDR1 and CDR2: SEHNR and FQNEAQ (reference sequence). With 5 bases clipped from V and 1 base from J, the junction kept 2 bases outside the gene matches. There are 15 residues in the CDR3. CDR3 nucleotides: TGTGCCAGCAGCCCGACAGGGTCTGGGGCCAACGTCCTGACTTTC. Its translation is CASSPTGSGANVLTF.

This clone is termed medium-sized. The chain uses TRBV5-1 and TRBJ1-2, with D hard to call. The germline V gene has CDR1 SGHRS and CDR2 YFSETQ. Trimming cost V 0 bases and J 5 bases, with 17 bases left between them. There are 16 residues in the CDR3. In DNA, the CDR3 is TGCGCCAGCAGCTTGGGGCCCCTCGGAGGCAGTTATGGCTACACCTTC. Its protein is CASSLGPLGGSYGYTF. The complete variable domain, with remaining parts taken from reference TRBV5-1 and TRBJ1-2, reads KAGVTQTPRYLIKTRGQQVTLSCSPISGHRSVSWYQQTPGQGLQFLFEYFSETQRNKGNFPGRFSGRQFSNSRSEMNVSTLELGDSALYLCASSLGPLGGSYGYTFGSGTRLTVV.

In its sample, this clone was seen a few times. The germline gene is not matched at one end of the junction; a read error may be the cause. CDR3 DNA sequence: TGTACCACCAGCGGGGCGAGAGAGACCCAGTACTTC. Translating it yields CTTSGARETQYF. The chain joins TRBV15 to TRBJ2-5, with 7 bases fitting TRBD2. CDR1 and CDR2 from the germline V gene are LNHNV and YYDKDF (reference sequence). This CDR3 has 12 amino acids.

This clone came up many times. A much larger clone lies a single base off, so this may be a read error. The chain recombines TRBV20-1 with TRBJ2-7, with D possibly matching TRBD1 (5 bases). This CDR3 is 12 amino acids long. Germline CDR1 DFQATT, CDR2 SNEGSKA (reference sequence). In DNA, the CDR3 is TGCATCCCAGGGAACACTAACTACGAGCAGTACTTC. Its protein product is CIPGNTNYEQYF.

This clone was seen at least ten times. V usage is TRBV4-3 and J usage is TRBJ2-1; D assignment may be TRBD1 or TRBD2 (5 bases each). This CDR3 comprises 11 residues. Deletions cut 1 base from V and 15 bases from J, with 10 bases between. Germline V gene sequence: CDR1 LGHNA, CDR2 YSLEER. CDR3 nucleotides: TGCGCCAGCAGCCAAGCCCGGGGCCCGTTCTTC. Its translation: CASSQARGPFF.

This clone was observed a handful of times. Different DNA sequences within this sample yield the same CDR3. The chain combines TRBV19 with TRBJ2-7, with TRBD2 matching 11 bases. V shed 4 bases, J shed 6 bases, and the junction held 2 bases outside the gene matches. There are 13 residues in the CDR3. The germline V gene encodes CDR1 LNHDA and CDR2 SQIVND (reference sequence). CDR3 DNA sequence: TGTGCCAGTAGTACCGGGACTAGCGGCGAGCAGTACTTC. Translation gives CASSTGTSGEQYF.

This clone showed up just a few times. At one of its ends the junction is not consistent with the germline gene, which may arise from a read error. The chain links TRBV12-3 or TRBV12-4 to TRBJ1-6; no definite D call. The CDR3 contains 13 residues. This CDR3 reads CAISLAGSSPLHF. CDR3 nucleotides: TGTGCCATCAGTTTAGCAGGCTCGTCACCCCTCCACTTT.